Below are 21 T cell receptor beta chains sequenced from a single sample in a study of response to subunit inactivated influenza vaccine listed by TCRdb under 2018. Libraries were built with RT-PCR. Sequencing was carried out with an Illumina HiSeq 2500. TCRdb reworked the public reads: Q25 trimming with fastp, MiXCR clone assembly, productive beta chains retained. Identical CDR3 proteins give one entry, which carries the most common genes and DNA. The sample data list hundreds of thousands of distinct CDR3 sequences, and about 14% of these were observed just once. The ten most abundant clones make up 7.6% of the sample. The material was PBMCs from blood, obtained less than 15 days before vaccination. The receptors shown here come from a man over 45 who received an inactivated influenza vaccine. Donor details come from another sample of the same person, matched by shared clones.

This rearrangement joins TRBV2 to TRBJ1-1, with TRBD1 as a possible D gene (6 bases). The V gene lost 6 bases and the J gene lost 1 base, with 9 bases spanning the gap. The CDR3 runs to 13 residues. Germline V gene lookup returns CDR1 SNHLY and CDR2 FYNNEI. In DNA form, the CDR3 reads TGTGCCAGCAGACAGGGTGAGAACACTGAAGCTTTCTTT. Amino acids: CASRQGENTEAFF. The full variable domain, completed using reference TRBV2 and TRBJ1-1, is EPEVTQTPSHQVTQMGQEVILRCVPISNHLYFYWYRQILGQKVEFLVSFYNNEISEKSEIFDDQFSVERPDGSNFTLKIRSTKLEDSAMYFCASRQGENTEAFFGQGTRLTVV.

The chain links TRBV6-4 to TRBJ2-3; D possibly corresponds to TRBD1 (5 bases). The CDR3 has 15 amino acids. V lost 6 bases and J 4 bases, leaving 17 bases between the germline ends. The V gene's germline CDR1 is MRHNA and CDR2 SNTAGT. CDR3 amino acids: CASSASGMGPDTQYF. In nucleotides, the CDR3 is TGTGCCAGCAGCGCCTCAGGGATGGGTCCAGATACGCAGTATTTT.

V gene TRBV24-1 combines with J gene TRBJ2-3, with no clear D. Germline values: CDR1 KGHDR, CDR2 SFDVKD. Trimming pared 6 bases from V and 0 bases from J, leaving 3 bases between. This CDR3 is 12 amino acids long. Written as DNA, the CDR3 is TGTGCCACCAGTATGAGCACAGATACGCAGTATTTT. Its translation: CATSMSTDTQYF.

The V gene is TRBV3-1, the J gene TRBJ1-2, with D hard to call. Trimming removed 4 bases at V and 5 bases at J, with 11 bases between. The CDR3 sequence is 13 residues long. From germline, CDR1 is LGHDT and CDR2 YNNKEL (reference sequence). CDR3 nucleotide sequence: TGTGCCAGCAGCCGGGCTGTATCGTATGGCTACACCTTC. This sequence encodes CASSRAVSYGYTF.

The V and J genes are TRBV10-2 and TRBJ2-7; D remains ambiguous. Germline CDR1 and CDR2: WSHSY and SAAADI. The CDR3 totals 10 residues. Trimming stripped 8 bases from V and 7 bases from J, with 9 bases between. As DNA, the CDR3 is TGCGCCAGCGGATCGAGAGAGCAGTACTTC. It translates to CASGSREQYF.

The genes are TRBV10-3 and TRBJ1-2, with D possibly being TRBD1 (6 bases). The CDR3 extends over 14 amino acids. V lost 4 bases and J lost 4, with 13 bases in between. Germline loops: CDR1 ENHRY, CDR2 SYGVKD. The CDR3 here is CAISGQEQGYGYTF. CDR3 DNA sequence: TGTGCCATCAGTGGCCAGGAACAGGGCTATGGCTACACCTTC.

This chain connects TRBV2 to TRBJ2-7; 9 bases fit TRBD1. CDR1 and CDR2 (germline): SNHLY, FYNNEI. Unmatched junction bases numbered 14, after V lost 6 bases and J lost 5 bases. This CDR3 is 16 amino acids long. This CDR3 reads CASRTPGQGKTHEQYF. The CDR3 DNA sequence: TGTGCCAGCAGGACCCCGGGACAGGGAAAAACCCACGAGCAGTACTTC.

The gene calls are TRBV29-1 and TRBJ2-3; D is perhaps TRBD1 (5 bases). V lost 4 bases to trimming and J lost 2 bases, with 16 bases between them. The germline V gene has CDR1 SQVTM and CDR2 ANQGSEA. The CDR3 is made up of 15 amino acids. CDR3 amino acids: CSVAFGAGITDTQYF. The CDR3 coding sequence is TGCAGCGTTGCGTTTGGAGCAGGGATCACAGATACGCAGTATTTT.

The chain employs TRBV11-2 and TRBJ2-4, with no clear D. Trimming pared 2 bases from V and 10 bases from J, leaving 15 bases between. CDR3 size: 14 residues. Germline CDR1 is SGHAT and CDR2 is FQNNGV. The CDR3 bases are TGTGCCAGCAGCTTAATTCGGACCAAAGGGATTCAGTACTTC. It encodes CASSLIRTKGIQYF.

This chain connects TRBV28 to TRBJ2-2, with D maybe TRBD2 (5 bases). This CDR3 region has 13 residues. V gave up 7 bases and J gave up 1 base, with 7 bases separating them. Germline CDR1 is MDHEN and CDR2 is SYDVKM. CDR3 loop: CASMRENTGELFF. In nucleotides, the CDR3 is TGTGCCAGCATGAGGGAGAACACCGGGGAGCTGTTTTTT.

The chain recombines TRBV4-3 with TRBJ2-1; 7 positions agree with TRBD2. The CDR3 totals 13 residues. Germline V gene sequence: CDR1 LGHNA, CDR2 YSLEER. Losses at the gene ends were 4 bases for V and 8 bases for J; bases not matched to a gene: 5. The CDR3 DNA follows: TGCGCCAGCAGCCCATTGGGGGGGGATGAGCAGTTCTTC. It yields the protein CASSPLGGDEQFF.

This clonotype was observed at least ten times. At one end, the junction sequence differs from germline, possibly due to a read error. The chain recombines TRBV5-1 with TRBJ2-5, with 8 bases fitting TRBD2. Germline V gene lookup returns CDR1 SGHRS and CDR2 YFSETQ. This CDR3 comprises 14 residues. This CDR3 reads CASSLGGGTETQYF. DNA for the CDR3: TGTGCCAGCAGCTTAGGCGGGGGGACAGAGACCCAGTACTTC.

This clonotype was detected only a few times. The chain joins TRBV11-2 to TRBJ2-1; D is uncertain. The germline V gene encodes CDR1 SGHAT and CDR2 FQNNGV. Deletions cut 1 base from V and 10 bases from J, with 8 bases between. The CDR3 is 12 amino acids. In DNA, the CDR3 is TGTGCCAGCAGCTTAGTAGGGCCAGAGCAGTTCTTC. Translating it yields CASSLVGPEQFF.

This clonotype was detected only a few times. The chain links TRBV7-6 to TRBJ2-1, with 12 positions matching TRBD2. The CDR3 length is 16 residues. Losses at the gene ends were 3 bases for V and 4 bases for J; bases not matched to a gene: 4. Germline V gene sequence: CDR1 SGHVS, CDR2 FNYEAQ. The CDR3 is CASSLMTSGGYNEQFF. In nucleotides, the CDR3 is TGTGCCAGCAGCTTGATGACTAGCGGGGGATACAATGAGCAGTTCTTC.

V usage is TRBV20-1 and J usage is TRBJ2-7, with 8 nucleotides matching TRBD1. V was clipped by 6 bases and J by 1 base; unmatched bases: 8. CDR1 is DFQATT and CDR2 is SNEGSKA in the germline V gene (reference sequence). There are 14 residues in the CDR3. The chain's CDR3 is CSARDRKPSYEQYF. In nucleotides, the CDR3 is TGCAGTGCCCGGGACAGGAAACCTTCCTACGAGCAGTACTTC.

This sequence joins TRBV18 and TRBJ1-1; 9 bases agree with TRBD1. The CDR3 loop spans 16 amino acids. Germline V gene sequence: CDR1 KGHSH, CDR2 LQKENI. The V and J ends lost 0 bases and 5 bases, in that order; junction bases with no gene match: 7. This CDR3 is CASSPPKGQGRTEAFF. CDR3 bases: TGTGCCAGCTCACCACCGAAGGGACAGGGTCGGACTGAAGCTTTCTTT.

On this clonotype itself: An end of the junction differs from the germline gene, which may be a read error. The J gene is TRBJ2-1, the V gene TRBV14; 7 bases line up with TRBD2. From germline, CDR1 is SGHDN and CDR2 FVKESK. There are 15 residues in the CDR3. The CDR3 spells CASSKERGFYNEQFF. The CDR3 DNA reads as TGTGCCAGCAGCAAAGAGCGGGGATTCTACAATGAGCAGTTCTTC.

The rearrangement links TRBV6-2 or TRBV6-3 to TRBJ2-7; D is uncertain. Trimming took off 8 bases at V and 0 bases at J, with 11 bases between the two ends. CDR1 and CDR2 from the germline V gene are MNHEY and SVGEGT. The CDR3 sequence is 13 residues long. The chain's CDR3 is CASGRLNSYEQYF. The DNA for the CDR3 is TGTGCCAGCGGACGGCTAAACTCCTACGAGCAGTACTTC.

V and J are TRBV18 and TRBJ1-1; no definite D call. Germline CDR1 KGHSH, CDR2 LQKENI. The V gene lost 0 bases and the J gene lost 3 bases, with 8 bases spanning the gap. CDR3 length: 14 amino acids. CDR3 sequence (DNA): TGTGCCAGCTCACCACCCGGGTATGACACTGAAGCTTTCTTT. This encodes CASSPPGYDTEAFF.

This clonotype was seen a few times. This chain connects TRBV30 to TRBJ2-5, with TRBD2 identical over 9 bases. Trimming removed 7 bases from V and 4 bases from J; junction bases left unmatched: 10. CDR3 size: 14 residues. Germline V lookup: CDR1 GTSNPN, CDR2 SVGIG (reference sequence). CDR3 DNA: TGTGCCTTTCGCCCAGCGGGAGGCGGAGAGACCCAGTACTTC. Residues: CAFRPAGGGETQYF.

This clonotype was seen repeatedly, ten times or more. The genes are TRBV6-2 or TRBV6-3 and TRBJ2-7; D is perhaps TRBD1 or TRBD2 (5 bases each). The CDR3 runs to 13 residues. Germline V gene lookup returns CDR1 MNHEY and CDR2 SVGEGT. V was pared by 2 bases and J by 3 bases, with 8 bases between. Written as DNA, the CDR3 is TGTGCCAGCAGTTACGGGGCGGGCTACGAGCAGTACTTC. Its protein is CASSYGAGYEQYF.